This T cell receptor beta chain comes out of a study of OX40 agonist ivuxolimab in advanced cancers. The overall study: It was ivuxolimab, an agonistic anti-OX40 (CD134) antibody, that patients were treated with. Patients receiving dose escalation had hepatocellular carcinoma, melanoma, renal cell or head and neck cancer. There were three patients with partial responses, one having hepatocellular carcinoma and two cutaneous melanoma. Study findings and constraints: Expanded clones were, on average, more numerous in CD8+ T cells than in CD4+.

Libraries were prepared by immunoSEQ multiplex PCR; TCRdb keeps only in-frame clonotypes and omits some of them. The sample shows nearly 65,000 clones, 91% of them seen only once. Of note for this clone: The antigen is not known.

V lost 3 bases to trimming and J lost 0 bases, with 9 bases between them. The germline V gene encodes CDR1 MDHEN and CDR2 SYDVKM. The CDR3 has 14 residues. The specimen was CD4+ or CD8+ T cells sorted from blood, collected in a trial of the OX40 agonist ivuxolimab. This chain links TRBV28 with TRBJ2-7; D may be TRBD1 (6 bases). The TCR originated in an adult with an advanced solid tumor such as melanoma, head and neck, liver or kidney cancer. The CDR3 DNA reads TGTGCCAGCAGTTTGAGGGACAACTCCTACGAGCAGTACTTC. It translates to CASSLRDNSYEQYF.